Below, 11 T cell receptor beta chains from the same sample are listed, as sequenced in a study of cytomegalovirus exposure and HLA in healthy donors. PCR primers comprised 60 Vbeta and 13 Jbeta primers. Assay: immunoSEQ multiplex PCR; the TCRdb copy retains only in-frame clones and omits some. The repertoire includes roughly 180,000 clones, approximately 83% of them detected once, and about a tenth sits in the top ten. Sample: PBMCs. Source of these receptors: a man between 18 and 29 years old in good health and CMV-seropositive.

The chain has TRBV21-1 and TRBJ2-7; the table's D call, TRBD2, was not checked against the DNA. TRBV21-1 is recorded as a pseudogene. The CDR3 totals 14 residues. CDR3: CASTKDGDWYEQYF. The CDR3 region has the DNA TGTGCCAGCACCAAAGACGGCGACTGGTACGAGCAGTACTTC.

This chain joins TRBV7-9 and TRBJ2-3, with a tentative D call TRBD1 (6 bases). In germline, CDR1 is SEHNR, CDR2 FQNEAQ (reference sequence). V dropped 2 bases and J dropped 2 bases, with 14 bases sitting between them. CDR3 length equals 16 residues. The CDR3 sequence: CASSLTPGHSTDTQYF. The DNA for the CDR3 is TGTGCCAGCAGCTTAACCCCGGGACATTCCACAGATACGCAGTATTTT. Full variable domain (outside the CDR3, taken from reference TRBV7-9 and TRBJ2-3): DTGVSQNPRHKITKRGQNVTFRCDPISEHNRLYWYRQTLGQGPEFLTYFQNEAQLEKSRLLSDRFSAERPKGSFSTLEIQRTEQGDSAMYLCASSLTPGHSTDTQYFGPGTRLTVL.

CDR3 sequence reads: CASSVDLEGRTTDTQYF. Here the CDR3 DNA reads TGTGCCAGCAGCGTAGATCTGGAGGGCAGGACGACAGATACGCAGTATTTT. The genes are TRBV9 and TRBJ2-3; D possibly corresponds to TRBD2 (6 bases). The V end was cut by 0 bases, the J end by 3 bases, with 17 bases between. This CDR3 comprises 17 residues. From germline, CDR1 is SGDLS and CDR2 YYNGEE.

The rearrangement links TRBV28 to TRBJ1-1, with D hard to call. The CDR3 covers 14 residues. Trimming shortened V by 2 bases and J by 1 base, and 8 bases separated the two germline ends. Germline-derived CDR1 and CDR2 are MDHEN and SYDVKM. The CDR3 is CASSLGQKNTEAFF. In DNA form, the CDR3 reads TGTGCCAGCAGTTTAGGTCAGAAGAACACTGAAGCTTTCTTT.

This chain joins TRBV10-3 and TRBJ1-2; tentatively, D is TRBD1 (5 bases). Germline loops: CDR1 ENHRY, CDR2 SYGVKD. The CDR3 has 14 residues. V was cut by 6 bases and J by 3 bases, with 14 bases left in between. DNA for the CDR3: TGTGCCATCAGCCGACCACAAGGGGACTATGGCTACACCTTC. Translation gives CAISRPQGDYGYTF.

The CDR3 DNA follows: TGTGCCAGCAGCTTATCCCGACTAGCCCGCACAGATACGCAGTATTTT. Residues: CASSLSRLARTDTQYF. The chain couples TRBV11-2 to TRBJ2-3; 7 bases match TRBD2. The CDR3 runs to 16 residues. Germline lookup yields CDR1 SGHAT and CDR2 FQNNGV. V shed 2 bases and J 1 base; nucleotides not matched to a gene: 6.

The gene calls are TRBV10-2 and TRBJ2-7, with 7 nucleotides matching TRBD1. The CDR3 runs to 14 residues. Germline V gives CDR1 WSHSY, CDR2 SAAADI. V shed 5 bases and J 3 bases; nucleotides not matched to a gene: 7. As DNA, the CDR3 is TGCGCCAGCAGTAGGGACAGTTTGAACTACGAGCAGTACTTC. Translated, it gives CASSRDSLNYEQYF.

This clone was seen only once. The chain is built from TRBV5-1 and TRBJ2-4; no reliable D call. Trimming took 5 bases from V and 8 from J, leaving 14 bases between them. The CDR3 totals 13 residues. The germline gives CDR1 SGHRS, CDR2 YFSETQ. CDR3 sequence (DNA): TGCGCCAGCAGAACCGGGTGGTGGGACATTCAGTACTTC. It specifies CASRTGWWDIQYF.

The chain uses TRBV9 and TRBJ1-1; unclear D gene. Germline V gene lookup returns CDR1 SGDLS and CDR2 YYNGEE. The CDR3 loop spans 15 amino acids. V was pared by 0 bases and J by 0 bases, with 9 bases between. Here the CDR3 DNA reads TGTGCCAGCAGCGTAGATGGCGGAATGAACACTGAAGCTTTCTTT. This encodes CASSVDGGMNTEAFF.

The chain carries TRBV23-1 and TRBJ1-1; D gene unclear. TRBV23-1 is marked as an open reading frame, function uncertain. The CDR3 is 14 amino acids. Trimming shortened V by 4 bases and J by 6 bases, and 15 bases separated the two germline ends. CDR3 loop: CASSLRIREPEAFF. For the CDR3, the DNA is TGCGCCAGCAGTCTGAGGATTCGGGAACCTGAAGCTTTCTTT.

The chain has TRBV15 and TRBJ2-5; 11 positions match TRBD2. CDR3 length: 13 amino acids. J gave up 3 bases and V 8 bases, and 2 bases lay outside the gene matches. The germline gives CDR1 LNHNV, CDR2 YYDKDF (reference sequence). The CDR3 sequence is CATLGLAEETQYF. The CDR3 coding sequence is TGTGCCACCTTGGGACTAGCGGAAGAGACCCAGTACTTC.